Below, 27 T cell receptor beta chains from the same sample are listed, as sequenced in a study of radiotherapy plus CTLA-4 blockade in lung cancer. Profiling relied on immunoSEQ multiplex PCR, and the TCRdb table lists in-frame clones only, not all of them. Of tens of thousands of clones listed, more than 75% are singletons. Sequences were derived from peripheral blood, sampled from a patient treated with radiotherapy plus ipilimumab. Receptors were obtained from a human donor with non-small cell lung cancer that progressed on radiotherapy plus ipilimumab.

The genes are TRBV4-1 and TRBJ2-1, with 7 bases that match TRBD2. The V segment lost 0 bases and the J segment 9 bases; nucleotides outside the gene matches: 8. CDR1 is MGHRA, CDR2 YSYEKL, per germline. The CDR3 spans 15 residues. CDR3 nucleotide sequence: TGCGCCAGCAGCCAAGAAAGACTAGCAATAGCTGAGCAGTTCTTC. Its protein product is CASSQERLAIAEQFF.

This clone was recorded only once. This chain links TRBV6-1 with TRBJ2-7; D assignment may be TRBD1 or TRBD2 (6 bases each). Germline CDR1 reads MNHNS; CDR2 reads SASEGT. V lost 6 bases and J lost 3, with 18 bases in between. The CDR3 covers 15 residues. Written as DNA, the CDR3 is TGTGCCAGCAGCGTCTCGAGGGGGGCCTACTACGAGCAGTACTTC. Translated: CASSVSRGAYYEQYF.

The chain employs TRBV2 and TRBJ2-7; D tentatively reads TRBD1 or TRBD2 (6 bases each). V lost 6 bases and J lost 3, with 21 bases in between. This CDR3 contains 16 residues. Germline V gene lookup returns CDR1 SNHLY and CDR2 FYNNEI. The CDR3 DNA follows: TGTGCCAGCAGCCTAGGAGGGGGGACCCTATTCTACGAGCAGTACTTC. As protein: CASSLGGGTLFYEQYF.

CDR3 nucleotides: TGCGCCAGCAGCGGGACAGGGCCAAGCTACACCTTC. Protein: CASSGTGPSYTF. The rearrangement uses TRBV5-1 and TRBJ1-2; 9 positions match TRBD1. The CDR3 spans 12 residues. The J segment lost 9 bases and the V segment lost 4 bases, leaving 4 bases of the junction unmatched. CDR1 is SGHRS and CDR2 is YFSETQ in the germline V gene.

This clone was found a few times. The chain employs TRBV7-8 and TRBJ1-6; D perhaps matches TRBD1 (5 bases). V was cut by 1 base and J by 9 bases, with 10 bases left in between. This CDR3 has 14 amino acids. Germline assignment: CDR1 SGHVS and CDR2 FQNEAQ. The CDR3 DNA is TGTGCCAGCAGCTTAGGACAGTGGCTTTCACCCCTCCACTTT. It is translated as CASSLGQWLSPLHF.

CDR3 sequence (DNA): TGTGCCAGCAGCTTTGTTAATGGTTGGTTGGGGGGAGTAGGAGAGACCCAGTACTTC. Its protein product is CASSFVNGWLGGVGETQYF. The chain recombines TRBV11-3 with TRBJ2-5; tentative D call: TRBD2 (6 bases). The CDR3 has 19 amino acids. Per germline, CDR1 SGHNT and CDR2 YENEEA. V lost 3 bases and J lost 4, with 27 bases in between. Variable domain in full (rest from reference TRBV11-3 and TRBJ2-5): EAGVVQSPRYKIIEKKQPVAFWCNPISGHNTLYWYLQNLGQGPELLIRYENEEAVDDSQLPKDRFSAERLKGVDSTLKIQPAELGDSAVYLCASSFVNGWLGGVGETQYFGPGTRLLVL.

The V call is TRBV7-9, the J call TRBJ2-1; 8 bases fit TRBD2. The CDR3 is 16 amino acids. Germline V gives CDR1 SEHNR, CDR2 FQNEAQ (reference sequence). The V and J ends lost 5 bases and 2 bases, in that order; junction bases with no gene match: 8. The CDR3 sequence is CASSPRGAGTYNEQFF. Written as DNA, the CDR3 is TGTGCCAGCAGCCCGCGGGGGGCGGGGACCTACAATGAGCAGTTCTTC.

This sequence joins TRBV7-9 and TRBJ2-3; D is possibly TRBD2 (5 bases). The CDR3 loop spans 15 amino acids. The V gene's germline CDR1 is SEHNR and CDR2 FQNEAQ (reference sequence). V dropped 2 bases and J dropped 0 bases, with 9 bases sitting between them. CDR3: CASSLSRTSTDTQYF. The CDR3 region has the DNA TGTGCCAGCAGCTTATCCAGGACTAGCACAGATACGCAGTATTTT.

The chain joins TRBV6-4 to TRBJ2-1; D is perhaps TRBD1 (5 bases). Germline V gene sequence: CDR1 MRHNA, CDR2 SNTAGT. This CDR3 spans 14 amino acids. Between the trimmed V and J ends, which lost 3 bases and 4 bases, there was a span of 10 bases. DNA of the CDR3: TGTGCCAGCAGTGAGGGCAACAGGTACAATGAGCAGTTCTTC. This gives the protein CASSEGNRYNEQFF.

Judged by abundance, this clone is medium-sized. Written as DNA, the CDR3 is TGTGCCAGTAGTCGGCCTAACTATGGCTACACCTTC. This encodes CASSRPNYGYTF. The chain is built from TRBV19 and TRBJ1-2, with D unresolved. Trimming shortened V by 5 bases and J by 0 bases, and 4 bases separated the two germline ends. The germline CDR1 and CDR2 sequences are LNHDA and SQIVND (reference sequence). The CDR3 extends over 12 amino acids.

This chain joins TRBV5-6 and TRBJ2-1, with 8 nucleotides matching TRBD2. This CDR3 region has 16 residues. V gave up 0 bases and J gave up 2 bases; unmatched junction bases: 4. Germline loops: CDR1 SGHDT, CDR2 YYEEEE. CDR3 residues: CASSLVAAGAYNEQFF. The CDR3 coding sequence is TGTGCCAGCAGCTTGGTAGCAGCGGGAGCCTACAATGAGCAGTTCTTC.

V is TRBV10-3 and J is TRBJ2-7; weak D call: TRBD2 (6 bases). The germline V gene encodes CDR1 ENHRY and CDR2 SYGVKD. V dropped 7 bases and J dropped 2 bases, with 12 bases sitting between them. The CDR3 has 13 amino acids. The CDR3 region is CAINTSPTYEQYF. The CDR3 DNA is TGTGCCATCAATACTAGCCCAACCTACGAGCAGTACTTC.

The count of this clone is one. The chain is built from TRBV7-8 and TRBJ2-3; 8 bases align to TRBD2. Germline assignment: CDR1 SGHVS and CDR2 FQNEAQ. The CDR3 has 15 residues. After removal of 4 bases from V and 3 bases from J, the junction contained 6 bases not matched to a gene. CDR3 in amino acids: CASSSDGGRTDTQYF. CDR3 nucleotides: TGTGCCAGCAGCTCCGACGGCGGGAGGACAGATACGCAGTATTTT.

V gene TRBV7-2 combines with J gene TRBJ1-2, with D possibly matching TRBD1 (5 bases). V lost 0 bases and J 6 bases, leaving 14 bases between the germline ends. The CDR3 is made up of 15 amino acids. From germline, CDR1 is SGHTA and CDR2 FQGNSA. This CDR3 is CASSLASGGVDGYTF. CDR3 DNA: TGTGCCAGCAGCTTAGCATCCGGAGGGGTGGATGGCTACACCTTC.

This clone was found a few times. The rearrangement joins TRBV9 to TRBJ2-3; 10 nucleotides match TRBD2. The V and J ends lost 1 base and 4 bases, in that order; junction bases with no gene match: 6. The V gene's germline CDR1 is SGDLS and CDR2 YYNGEE. The CDR3 loop spans 16 amino acids. The CDR3 nucleotides are TGTGCCAGCAGCGTATTAGCTAGCGGGAGTGCAGATACGCAGTATTTT. As protein: CASSVLASGSADTQYF.

The V gene is TRBV5-1, the J gene TRBJ2-5; 7 bases agree with TRBD1. V shed 4 bases, J shed 4 bases, and the junction held 7 bases outside the gene matches. CDR3 length: 14 residues. The V gene's germline CDR1 is SGHRS and CDR2 YFSETQ. CDR3 loop: CASSHQGVGETQYF. In DNA form, the CDR3 reads TGCGCCAGCAGCCATCAGGGGGTGGGAGAGACCCAGTACTTC.

The genes are TRBV29-1 and TRBJ2-7; possibly TRBD2 for D (7 bases). The V and J ends lost 7 bases and 12 bases respectively, with 16 bases between them. Per the germline V gene, CDR1 is SQVTM and CDR2 is ANQGSEA. The CDR3 spans 10 residues. The CDR3 protein is CSAEEGGRYF. DNA for the CDR3: TGCAGCGCCGAAGAGGGGGGGCGGTACTTC.

The chain uses TRBV7-2 and TRBJ2-7, with 7 bases identical to TRBD2. CDR1 and CDR2 from the germline V gene are SGHTA and FQGNSA. CDR3 length: 14 residues. V lost 1 base and J lost 6; bases outside the gene matches: 6. CDR3 sequence (DNA): TGTGCCAGCAGCTTAGTGGCGGGAGTGGGCGAGCAGTACTTC. Translating gives CASSLVAGVGEQYF. The variable domain in full, completed from reference TRBV7-2 and TRBJ2-7, reads GAGVSQSPSNKVTEKGKDVELRCDPISGHTALYWYRQSLGQGLEFLIYFQGNSAPDKSGLPSDRFSAERTGGSVSTLTIQRTQQEDSAVYLCASSLVAGVGEQYFGPGTRLTVT.

The chain couples TRBV20-1 to TRBJ2-1; D remains ambiguous. V lost 5 bases and J 3 bases, leaving 5 bases between the germline ends. CDR3 length: 11 amino acids. CDR1 DFQATT and CDR2 SNEGSKA come from the germline V gene (reference sequence). As DNA, the CDR3 is TGCAGTGCTCTGGACTACAATGAGCAGTTCTTC. Its translation: CSALDYNEQFF.

The chain is built from TRBV19 and TRBJ1-2; D perhaps matches TRBD1 (6 bases). V shed 3 bases and J shed 7 bases, with 12 bases lying between them. The CDR3 extends over 13 amino acids. Per the germline V gene, CDR1 is LNHDA and CDR2 is SQIVND (reference sequence). The DNA of the CDR3 is TGTGCCAGTAGTATCGGGGGGCCCCTTGGCTACACCTTC. Translated: CASSIGGPLGYTF.

This clone turned up a few times. This chain joins TRBV7-3 and TRBJ1-5; D gene unclear. CDR1 and CDR2 (germline): SGHTA, FQGTGA. The CDR3 extends over 13 amino acids. V was shortened by 1 base and J by 6 bases, with 7 bases between the two germline ends. CDR3 protein: CASSLNPRQPQHF. CDR3 nucleotide sequence: TGTGCCAGCAGCTTAAACCCCCGTCAGCCCCAGCATTTT.

This clone has just one count. The chain recombines TRBV5-6 with TRBJ2-1, with TRBD2 identical over 9 bases. V trimming: 5 bases; J trimming: 2 bases; junction bases outside the gene matches: 2. The CDR3 sequence is 14 residues long. Per germline, CDR1 SGHDT and CDR2 YYEEEE. The CDR3 is CASRSGGTYNEQFF. CDR3 in DNA: TGTGCCAGCAGGAGCGGGGGGACCTACAATGAGCAGTTCTTC.

This rearrangement joins TRBV6-4 to TRBJ1-2; no reliable D call. Trimming cost V 0 bases and J 5 bases, with 13 bases left between them. Germline V lookup: CDR1 MRHNA, CDR2 SNTAGT. The CDR3 contains 15 residues. This chain's CDR3 is CASSDSRRATYGYTF. The DNA for the CDR3 is TGTGCCAGCAGTGACTCGCGGAGGGCGACATATGGCTACACCTTC.

The chain employs TRBV30 and TRBJ2-1; TRBD2 matches at 8 bases. After removal of 4 bases from V and 6 bases from J, the junction contained 11 bases not matched to a gene. Germline V gene lookup returns CDR1 GTSNPN and CDR2 SVGIG (reference sequence). The CDR3 length is 15 residues. In nucleotides, the CDR3 is TGTGCCTGGAACCTCGGGAGGGGGGGAAGCAATGAGCAGTTCTTC. Protein product: CAWNLGRGGSNEQFF.

This sequence joins TRBV27 and TRBJ1-2; 9 nucleotides align to TRBD1. The V gene's germline CDR1 is MNHEY and CDR2 SMNVEV (reference sequence). This CDR3 contains 17 residues. Losses at the gene ends were 1 base for V and 5 bases for J; bases not matched to a gene: 11. The CDR3 sequence is CASSLFPSGTGIYGYTF. For the CDR3, the DNA is TGTGCCAGCAGTTTATTCCCGTCGGGGACAGGGATATATGGCTACACCTTC.

This clone appeared once. The chain carries TRBV18 and TRBJ2-7; a possible D gene is TRBD1 (5 bases). The V gene's germline CDR1 is KGHSH and CDR2 LQKENI. V was trimmed by 3 bases and J by 2 bases, leaving 17 bases between them. The CDR3 is 16 amino acids. The chain's CDR3 is CASSPLSGSGTYEQYF. Written as DNA, the CDR3 is TGTGCCAGCTCACCCCTTTCAGGGTCTGGCACCTACGAGCAGTACTTC.

The V call is TRBV7-9, the J call TRBJ2-2; 9 bases align to TRBD1. The germline V gene has CDR1 SEHNR and CDR2 FQNEAQ (reference sequence). V was clipped by 5 bases and J by 5 bases; unmatched bases: 6. CDR3 length equals 15 residues. Written as DNA, the CDR3 is TGTGCCAGCAGCCCCGGACAGGGGAAGACCGGGGAGCTGTTTTTT. Encoded protein: CASSPGQGKTGELFF.